These 18 T cell receptor beta chains came from one sample sequenced in a study of Graves' ophthalmopathy and Graves' hyperthyroidism. TCR beta CDR3 regions were amplified from RNA transcripts. First-round RT-PCR relied on HTBI primers, and a second-round multiplex PCR came next. TCRdb fed the multiplex PCR reads into MiXCR, producing one record per CDR3 protein. The data show over a million distinct CDR3 sequences, about 38% seen once. Sequenced input: peripheral blood or thyroid tissue (not recorded which). The receptors here all came from an adult man with Graves' hyperthyroidism.

This clonotype was seen a single time. The chain is built from TRBV7-2 and TRBJ1-2, with 7 bases lining up with TRBD1. This CDR3 is 16 amino acids long. Germline-derived CDR1 and CDR2 are SGHTA and FQGNSA. Germline trimming cut 5 bases from V and 4 bases from J; bases unmatched to any gene: 13. The CDR3 coding sequence is TGTGCCAGCAGCCCGCAGCTAGGAGGGGGCGTCTATGGCTACACCTTC. As protein: CASSPQLGGGVYGYTF. The full variable domain, rest sourced from reference TRBV7-2 and TRBJ1-2, is GAGVSQSPSNKVTEKGKDVELRCDPISGHTALYWYRQSLGQGLEFLIYFQGNSAPDKSGLPSDRFSAERTGGSVSTLTIQRTQQEDSAVYLCASSPQLGGGVYGYTFGSGTRLTVV.

This clonotype has at least ten counts. The chain recombines TRBV7-9 with TRBJ1-5; tentatively, D is TRBD1 (5 bases). V lost 4 bases and J lost 0, with 16 bases in between. The germline V gene encodes CDR1 SEHNR and CDR2 FQNEAQ (reference sequence). The CDR3 is 17 amino acids. The CDR3 protein is CASSSETELYSNQPQHF. In DNA, the CDR3 is TGTGCCAGCAGCTCCGAGACAGAACTTTATAGCAATCAGCCCCAGCATTTT.

The chain links TRBV25-1 to TRBJ2-7, with a weak D call TRBD1 (7 bases). The V end lost 5 bases, the J end lost 3 bases, and 17 bases lay between the germline ends. Germline V gene data show CDR1 as MGHDK and CDR2 as SYGVNS. This CDR3 region has 15 residues. For the CDR3, the DNA is TGTGCCAGCAGTCCTACAGGGGCGCGGGGCTACGAGCAGTACTTC. This sequence encodes CASSPTGARGYEQYF.

This clonotype was observed many times. The CDR3 reads CASSPPRAMGYTF. CDR3 nucleotides: TGTGCCAGCAGTCCCCCCAGGGCTATGGGCTACACCTTC. The chain carries TRBV12-3 or TRBV12-4 and TRBJ1-2; TRBD1 is a possible D gene (5 bases). The CDR3 sequence is 13 residues long. V shed 5 bases and J shed 8 bases, with 15 bases lying between them.

The chain is built from TRBV5-5 and TRBJ1-1; D gene uncertain. Germline CDR1 and CDR2: SGHKS and YYEKEE (reference sequence). The CDR3 is 16 residues long. The V and J ends lost 2 bases and 2 bases respectively, with 16 bases between them. The CDR3 DNA follows: TGTGCCAGCAGCTTCGGGCAGTTTACCATCAACACTGAAGCTTTCTTT. It encodes CASSFGQFTINTEAFF.

Concerning this clonotype itself: A junction end diverges from the germline sequence, so it may reflect a read error. The chain links TRBV7-9 to TRBJ2-6, with no clear D. The CDR3 runs 14 residues. Germline V CDR1 and CDR2: SEHNR, FQNEAQ (reference sequence). The CDR3 sequence is CASSPTAGANVLTF. The CDR3 DNA reads as TGCGCCAGCAGCCCAACTGCTGGGGCCAACGTCCTGACTTTC.

The chain has TRBV7-2 and TRBJ2-7, with D unresolved. V was cut by 9 bases and J by 2 bases, with 20 bases left in between. The CDR3 is 15 residues long. Germline CDR1 is SGHTA and CDR2 is FQGNSA. CDR3 protein: CASAPEWNYPYEQYF. The CDR3 DNA sequence: TGTGCCAGTGCTCCCGAATGGAACTATCCCTACGAGCAGTACTTC.

The chain combines TRBV12-3 or TRBV12-4 with TRBJ2-7; 7 positions match TRBD1. The CDR3 has 14 residues. V shed 7 bases and J 1 base; nucleotides not matched to a gene: 7. The CDR3 region is CASNNGQESYEQYF. The CDR3 DNA sequence: TGTGCCAGCAATAACGGACAGGAGTCCTACGAGCAGTACTTC.

To note about this clonotype: A single base separates this from a much larger clone, so it may be a read error. The V call is TRBV7-2, the J call TRBJ1-3; D is perhaps TRBD1 (6 bases). This CDR3 region has 14 residues. Deletions cut 4 bases from V and 12 bases from J, with 19 bases between. Germline V gene lookup returns CDR1 SGHTA and CDR2 FQGNSA. The CDR3 is CASSSARGPDIIYF. The DNA of the CDR3 is TGTGCCAGCAGCTCGGCTCGGGGGCCCGACATCATATATTTT.

This chain links TRBV2 with TRBJ1-2; no reliable D call. Between the trimmed V and J ends, which lost 5 bases and 4 bases, there was a span of 14 bases. CDR1 is SNHLY and CDR2 is FYNNEI in the germline V gene. CDR3 length: 14 residues. CDR3 sequence reads: CASSSEQWGYGYTF. The CDR3 DNA reads TGTGCCAGCAGTAGTGAACAGTGGGGCTATGGCTACACCTTC.

The chain employs TRBV5-4 and TRBJ1-2, with D tentatively TRBD1 (6 bases). The V gene lost 2 bases and the J gene lost 8 bases, with 13 bases spanning the gap. The CDR3 is 13 amino acids. Germline values: CDR1 SGHNT, CDR2 YYREEE (reference sequence). CDR3 region: CASSLNRAGGYTF. CDR3 nucleotides: TGTGCCAGCAGCTTAAACAGGGCGGGCGGCTACACCTTC.

The table lists this clonotype with a few counts. The chain uses TRBV27 and TRBJ2-7, with 7 positions matching TRBD1. This CDR3 is 16 amino acids long. After removal of 3 bases from V and 2 bases from J, the junction contained 10 bases not matched to a gene. Looked up from germline, CDR1 is MNHEY and CDR2 is SMNVEV (reference sequence). The DNA of the CDR3 is TGTGCCAGCAGTTTCAACCGGGACAGCCGAGCCTACGAGCAGTACTTC. Translation: CASSFNRDSRAYEQYF.

V usage is TRBV2 and J usage is TRBJ2-2, with 10 positions matching TRBD1. CDR1 is SNHLY and CDR2 is FYNNEI in the germline V gene. This CDR3 has 17 residues. J was trimmed by 6 bases and V by 5 bases; bases with no gene match: 12. CDR3 in amino acids: CASSPHGTGVLAGELFF. The DNA for the CDR3 is TGTGCCAGCAGTCCTCACGGGACAGGGGTATTGGCCGGGGAGCTGTTTTTT.

A few counts support this clonotype. The genes are TRBV11-2 and TRBJ2-7; 12 nucleotides agree with TRBD2. The V segment lost 1 base and the J segment 9 bases; nucleotides outside the gene matches: 7. The CDR3 is 15 amino acids. Germline assignment: CDR1 SGHAT and CDR2 FQNNGV. The CDR3 sequence is CASSLALAGGRVQYF. The CDR3 DNA is TGTGCCAGCAGCTTAGCCCTAGCGGGAGGGCGGGTGCAGTACTTC.

This clonotype was detected a few times. This rearrangement joins TRBV5-6 to TRBJ1-5; D is ambiguous. V was clipped by 0 bases and J by 3 bases, with 10 bases between them. This CDR3 has 15 residues. Germline lookup yields CDR1 SGHDT and CDR2 YYEEEE. The CDR3 nucleotides are TGTGCCAGCAGCTTGGGAGGATACGCCAATCAGCCCCAGCATTTT. Amino acid sequence: CASSLGGYANQPQHF.

This clonotype was counted ten times or more. This chain links TRBV7-2 with TRBJ1-5; D remains unclear. Trimming pared 4 bases from V and 2 bases from J, leaving 6 bases between. The CDR3 spans 13 residues. CDR1 SGHTA and CDR2 FQGNSA come from the germline V gene. CDR3 residues: CASSSMGNQPQHF. Written as DNA, the CDR3 is TGTGCCAGCAGCTCAATGGGCAATCAGCCCCAGCATTTT.

The J gene is TRBJ2-2, the V gene TRBV5-4; 11 nucleotides match TRBD2. The CDR3 spans 18 residues. V was clipped by 0 bases and J by 1 base; unmatched bases: 5. The germline CDR1 and CDR2 sequences are SGHNT and YYREEE (reference sequence). CDR3 bases: TGTGCCAGCAGCTTGGCCACCCTAGCGGGGGGGAACACCGGGGAGCTGTTTTTT. Its translation is CASSLATLAGGNTGELFF.

This clonotype was detected ten times or more. This rearrangement joins TRBV9 to TRBJ2-7; the D gene could be TRBD1 or TRBD2 (5 bases each). With 2 bases removed from V and 3 bases from J, the gap between germline ends came to 12 bases. Germline V lookup: CDR1 SGDLS, CDR2 YYNGEE. This CDR3 is 14 amino acids long. CDR3 residues: CASSVSGTFYEQYF. The CDR3 coding sequence is TGTGCCAGCAGCGTTTCCGGGACCTTCTACGAGCAGTACTTC.